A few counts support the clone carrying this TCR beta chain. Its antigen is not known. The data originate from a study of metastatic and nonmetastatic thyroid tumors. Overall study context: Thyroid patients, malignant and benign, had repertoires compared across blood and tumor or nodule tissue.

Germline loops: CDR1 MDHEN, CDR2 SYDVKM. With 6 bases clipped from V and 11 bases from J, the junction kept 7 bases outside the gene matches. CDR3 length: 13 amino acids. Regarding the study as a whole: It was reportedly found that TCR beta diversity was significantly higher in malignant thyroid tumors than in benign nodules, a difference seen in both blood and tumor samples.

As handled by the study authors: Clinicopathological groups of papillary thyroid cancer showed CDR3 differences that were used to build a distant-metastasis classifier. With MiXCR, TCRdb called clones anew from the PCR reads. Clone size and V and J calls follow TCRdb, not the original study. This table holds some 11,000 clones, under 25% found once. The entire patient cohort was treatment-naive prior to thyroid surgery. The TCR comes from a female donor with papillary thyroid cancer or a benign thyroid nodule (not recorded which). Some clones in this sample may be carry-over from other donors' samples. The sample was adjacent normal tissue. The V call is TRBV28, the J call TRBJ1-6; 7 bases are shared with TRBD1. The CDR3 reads CASSPHRGPPLHF. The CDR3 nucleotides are TGTGCCAGCAGCCCGCACAGGGGACCACCCCTCCACTTT.